This entry concerns a single T cell receptor beta chain. The PCR had 60 Vbeta and 13 Jbeta primers. Here immunoSEQ multiplex PCR was the method, and the copy in TCRdb shows in-frame clones only, minus some. Among some 160,000 clones listed, around 81% were seen once. This sample is part of a study of cytomegalovirus exposure and HLA in healthy donors. This CDR3 comprises 14 residues. Germline V lookup: CDR1 MRHNA, CDR2 SNTAGT. V lost 3 bases to trimming and J lost 8 bases, with 14 bases between them. Unrecorded immune exposure was likely among donors, who were nominally healthy when sampled. This TCR was recovered from a man aged 40-49 years in good health and CMV-seronegative. This chain joins TRBV6-4 and TRBJ2-1, with D possibly matching TRBD2 (6 bases). Sequences were obtained from PBMCs. The CDR3 here is CASSEEAGRDEQFF. The CDR3 DNA sequence: TGTGCCAGCAGTGAGGAAGCGGGCCGGGATGAGCAGTTCTTC.